Following are 18 T cell receptor beta chains from one sample sequenced in a study of cytomegalovirus exposure and HLA in healthy donors. PCR amplification relied on 60 Vbeta primers (plus 13 Jbeta primers). Using immunoSEQ multiplex PCR, the repertoire was profiled, and TCRdb retains in-frame clones only, with some absent. Altogether about 100,000 clones are present, 73% being singletons, with the ten largest covering about 3.5%. The sequencing input was PBMCs. These receptors originate from a man in his forties in good health and CMV-seronegative.

V gene TRBV4-1 combines with J gene TRBJ2-1, with 11 positions matching TRBD2. The trim removed 2 bases at V and 7 bases at J, leaving 10 bases unmatched. This CDR3 has 17 residues. Per germline, CDR1 MGHRA and CDR2 YSYEKL. The CDR3 region has the DNA TGCGCCAGCAGCCAACCTACTAGCGGGGGCGCTGGAAATGAGCAGTTCTTC. Translated, it gives CASSQPTSGGAGNEQFF.

The J gene is TRBJ2-1, the V gene TRBV19, with TRBD1 matching 7 bases. The CDR3 loop spans 15 amino acids. The J segment lost 0 bases and the V segment lost 3 bases, leaving 2 bases of the junction unmatched. Per germline, CDR1 LNHDA and CDR2 SQIVND (reference sequence). CDR3 region: CASSIRDSSYNEQFF. CDR3 nucleotide sequence: TGTGCCAGTAGTATCCGGGACAGCTCCTACAATGAGCAGTTCTTC.

The V gene is TRBV5-1, the J gene TRBJ2-3, with D maybe TRBD1 (6 bases). Trimming shortened V by 4 bases and J by 0 bases, and 9 bases separated the two germline ends. Germline loops: CDR1 SGHRS, CDR2 YFSETQ. The CDR3 runs to 14 residues. Here the CDR3 DNA reads TGCGCCAGCAGCCGACAGGATAGCACAGATACGCAGTATTTT. Translated, it gives CASSRQDSTDTQYF. Full variable domain (rest looked up from reference TRBV5-1 and TRBJ2-3): KAGVTQTPRYLIKTRGQQVTLSCSPISGHRSVSWYQQTPGQGLQFLFEYFSETQRNKGNFPGRFSGRQFSNSRSEMNVSTLELGDSALYLCASSRQDSTDTQYFGPGTRLTVL.

This rearrangement joins TRBV7-9 to TRBJ2-1; perhaps TRBD2 as D (6 bases). The V end lost 1 base, the J end lost 2 bases, and 9 bases lay between the germline ends. The CDR3 is made up of 15 amino acids. CDR1 is SEHNR and CDR2 is FQNEAQ in the germline V gene (reference sequence). Written as DNA, the CDR3 is TGTGCCAGCAGCTTAGGGGCGGGGACCTACAATGAGCAGTTCTTC. It codes for CASSLGAGTYNEQFF.

V and J are TRBV5-1 and TRBJ1-6, with TRBD1 as a possible D gene (6 bases). V lost 2 bases and J 8 bases, leaving 14 bases between the germline ends. The CDR3 sequence is 15 residues long. The germline gives CDR1 SGHRS, CDR2 YFSETQ. The CDR3 DNA is TGCGCCAGCAGCTTCGGCCAGGGGACCTATTCACCCCTCCACTTT. It is translated as CASSFGQGTYSPLHF.

This sequence joins TRBV5-1 and TRBJ2-3; 12 bases map to TRBD2. V was pared by 4 bases and J by 1 base, with 1 base of the junction left unmatched. The CDR3 covers 15 residues. Germline CDR1 is SGHRS and CDR2 is YFSETQ. The CDR3 spells CASSRLAGGTDTQYF. The DNA for the CDR3 is TGCGCCAGCAGCCGACTAGCGGGGGGCACAGATACGCAGTATTTT.

CDR3 sequence: CASSLTRNTEAFF. DNA of the CDR3: TGTGCCAGCAGTTTGACACGGAACACTGAAGCTTTCTTT. This chain connects TRBV2 to TRBJ1-1; D uncertain. The CDR3 sequence is 13 residues long. Trimming shortened V by 5 bases and J by 1 base, and 8 bases separated the two germline ends. CDR1 and CDR2 (germline): SNHLY, FYNNEI.

This sequence joins TRBV18 and TRBJ1-2, with TRBD1 identical over 7 bases. V dropped 3 bases and J dropped 0; count of bases not matched to a gene: 4. CDR3 length: 15 amino acids. Germline CDR1 KGHSH, CDR2 LQKENI. The CDR3 DNA follows: TGTGCCAGCTCACCCACAGGGGATTCTAACTATGGCTACACCTTC. Encoded protein: CASSPTGDSNYGYTF.

The chain combines TRBV6-4 with TRBJ1-2; 9 nucleotides agree with TRBD1. Trimming took 0 bases from V and 4 from J; bases not matched to a gene: 0. The CDR3 length is 14 residues. Germline V gene lookup returns CDR1 MRHNA and CDR2 SNTAGT. Here the CDR3 reads CASSDSTGGYGYTF. For the CDR3, the DNA is TGTGCCAGCAGTGACTCGACAGGGGGCTATGGCTACACCTTC.

This chain links TRBV10-1 with TRBJ1-1; D gene ambiguous. This CDR3 is built from 14 residues. Deletions cut 2 bases from V and 1 base from J, with 8 bases between. CDR1 is WNHNN, CDR2 SYGVQD, per germline (reference sequence). The CDR3 region has the DNA TGCGCCAGCAGTGAGCGTCAGAAGAACACTGAAGCTTTCTTT. This encodes CASSERQKNTEAFF.

The V and J genes are TRBV6-5 and TRBJ2-5; 12 bases match TRBD2. After removal of 7 bases from V and 5 bases from J, the junction contained 8 bases not matched to a gene. Germline values: CDR1 MNHEY, CDR2 SVGAGI. The CDR3 is 15 residues long. The CDR3 region is CASTRRLAGEETQYF. The CDR3 DNA is TGTGCCAGCACCCGGCGACTAGCGGGGGAGGAGACCCAGTACTTC.

This chain links TRBV2 with TRBJ1-1; D call uncertain. There are 13 residues in the CDR3. The germline CDR1 and CDR2 sequences are SNHLY and FYNNEI. Trimming took off 8 bases at V and 0 bases at J, with 10 bases between the two ends. The CDR3 DNA is TGTGCCAGCCGATCCGAGGTGAACACTGAAGCTTTCTTT. Amino acids: CASRSEVNTEAFF.

This chain connects TRBV7-9 to TRBJ2-2; D is unresolved. The CDR3 has 14 amino acids. V was clipped by 5 bases and J by 1 base, with 8 bases between them. CDR1 is SEHNR and CDR2 is FQNEAQ in the germline V gene (reference sequence). The CDR3 nucleotides are TGTGCCAGCAGCAGAAGCTTGAACACCGGGGAGCTGTTTTTT. The encoded protein is CASSRSLNTGELFF.

The chain recombines TRBV11-1 with TRBJ2-4, with D possibly being TRBD2 (6 bases). Trimming removed 5 bases from V and 0 bases from J, with 17 bases in between. CDR3 length: 17 residues. Germline V gene lookup returns CDR1 SGHAT and CDR2 FQDESV (reference sequence). DNA of the CDR3: TGTGCCAGCAGCCCGCGGGGCAGTACCCTAGCCAAAAACATTCAGTACTTC. Translation: CASSPRGSTLAKNIQYF.

This clone is a singleton in its sample. The rearrangement joins TRBV19 to TRBJ1-2, with D possibly matching TRBD1 (6 bases). V was shortened by 3 bases and J by 4 bases, with 15 bases between the two germline ends. The CDR3 length is 15 residues. Germline V lookup: CDR1 LNHDA, CDR2 SQIVND (reference sequence). CDR3 coding DNA: TGTGCCAGTAGTATCGGTGGGGACATACTCTATGGCTACACCTTC. Its translation is CASSIGGDILYGYTF.

The chain couples TRBV6-6 to TRBJ1-2, with D hard to call. V dropped 6 bases and J dropped 4 bases, with 9 bases sitting between them. The CDR3 contains 12 residues. Germline-derived CDR1 and CDR2 are MNHNY and SVGAGI (reference sequence). The CDR3 nucleotides are TGTGCCAGCAGGGGCGATTTCTATGGCTACACCTTC. Translating it yields CASRGDFYGYTF.

This rearrangement joins TRBV7-9 to TRBJ1-4; 7 positions match TRBD1. Germline CDR1 is SEHNR and CDR2 is FQNEAQ (reference sequence). V lost 3 bases, J lost 8 bases, and 6 bases stayed unmatched. This CDR3 contains 14 residues. The CDR3 protein is CASSFKGAGEKLFF. In DNA form, the CDR3 reads TGTGCCAGCAGCTTCAAGGGGGCAGGGGAAAAACTGTTTTTT.

The rearrangement joins TRBV5-1 to TRBJ2-7, with 10 bases matching TRBD1. There are 16 residues in the CDR3. Unmatched junction bases numbered 10, after V lost 0 bases and J lost 7 bases. CDR1 SGHRS and CDR2 YFSETQ come from the germline V gene. The CDR3 bases are TGCGCCAGCAGCTTGGTGGCGACAGGGGGCGCGGAGGAGCAGTACTTC. Its translation: CASSLVATGGAEEQYF.